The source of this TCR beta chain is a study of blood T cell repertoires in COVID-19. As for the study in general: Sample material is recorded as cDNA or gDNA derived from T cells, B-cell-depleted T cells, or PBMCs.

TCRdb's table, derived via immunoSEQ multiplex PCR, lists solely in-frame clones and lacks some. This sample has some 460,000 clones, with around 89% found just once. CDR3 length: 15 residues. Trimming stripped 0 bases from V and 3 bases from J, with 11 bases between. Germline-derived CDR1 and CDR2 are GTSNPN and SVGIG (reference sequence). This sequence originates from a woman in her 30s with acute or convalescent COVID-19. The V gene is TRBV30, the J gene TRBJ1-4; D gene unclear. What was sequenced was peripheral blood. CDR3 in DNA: TGTGCCTGGAGTGTTTTTTCTACGGCTAATGAAAAACTGTTTTTT. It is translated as CAWSVFSTANEKLFF.